Sequencing of this TCR beta chain was carried out in a study of Graves' ophthalmopathy and Graves' hyperthyroidism. Study-wide results and limits: Detection in blood was also observed for most expanded thyroid clonotypes above 0.001 frequency.

This clonotype was observed at least ten times. Its antigen is unknown. CDR1 and CDR2 from the germline V gene are SEHNR and FQNEAQ (reference sequence). Trimming removed 6 bases from V and 4 bases from J; junction bases left unmatched: 7. CDR3 length: 14 residues. Hyperthyroidism counted as stable given no ophthalmopathy within 18 months of follow-up. The authors amplified TCR beta CDR3 regions, and they did so from RNA transcripts for repertoire sequencing. HTBI primers served in a first-round RT-PCR, which a second-round multiplex PCR followed. From the multiplex PCR reads, TCRdb called clonotypes with MiXCR, one entry per CDR3 protein. In the table there are 680,000 or so distinct CDR3 sequences, 20% to 25% of which are singletons.

The rearrangement uses TRBV7-9 and TRBJ1-1, with 8 positions matching TRBD1. The material sequenced was peripheral blood. The clonotype comes from a woman aged 18-30 years with stable Graves' hyperthyroidism. Some clones in this sample may be carry-over from other donors' samples. DNA of the CDR3: TGTGCCAGCAGACCTAGGACAGGGAGCACTGAAGCTTTCTTT. Its translation is CASRPRTGSTEAFF.